A single sample is the source of the 5 T cell receptor beta chains below, sequenced in a study of OX40 agonist ivuxolimab in advanced cancers. Library preparation used the immunoSEQ multiplex PCR assay. The source is immuneACCESS, and TCRdb retained only in-frame sequences with V and J called. Part of the clones is not carried over; for the studies checked, unresolved V genes explain less than half of this, and the remainder is unexplained. This sample lists approximately 60,000 clones; roughly 84% were detected once. Around 30% of the sample is held by the ten biggest clonotypes. Sample: CD4+ or CD8+ T cells sorted from blood, taken in a trial of the OX40 agonist ivuxolimab. The receptor set was obtained from an adult with an advanced solid tumor such as melanoma, head and neck, liver or kidney cancer.

The chain couples TRBV7-9 to TRBJ2-2, with a weak D call TRBD1 (6 bases). The CDR3 consists of 14 residues. Germline CDR1 and CDR2: SEHNR and FQNEAQ (reference sequence). Trimming took off 5 bases at V and 6 bases at J, with 13 bases between the two ends. For the CDR3, the DNA is TGTGCCAGCAGCCGACAGACAGGCCCCGGGGAGCTGTTTTTT. Its translation: CASSRQTGPGELFF.

The gene calls are TRBV18 and TRBJ1-3, with D unresolved. Germline loops: CDR1 KGHSH, CDR2 LQKENI. The CDR3 runs to 14 residues. V lost 3 bases, J lost 0 bases, and 6 bases lay in between. Written as DNA, the CDR3 is TGTGCCAGCTCACCCAACTTCTCTGGAAACACCATATATTTT. Residues: CASSPNFSGNTIYF.

The rearrangement joins TRBV13 to TRBJ2-2; 9 bases map to TRBD1. This CDR3 has 17 amino acids. V was clipped by 5 bases and J by 6 bases; unmatched bases: 13. Looked up from germline, CDR1 is PRHDT and CDR2 is FYEKMQ (reference sequence). CDR3 sequence reads: CASSTSRDRGMSGELFF. The CDR3 region has the DNA TGTGCCAGCAGCACCTCAAGAGACAGGGGGATGTCCGGGGAGCTGTTTTTT.

This clone was picked up one time. The rearrangement joins TRBV5-5 to TRBJ2-1; 10 bases line up with TRBD1. This CDR3 is built from 15 residues. V shed 3 bases and J 6 bases; nucleotides not matched to a gene: 6. Germline CDR1 SGHKS, CDR2 YYEKEE (reference sequence). CDR3 in amino acids: CASSSPGQGTNEQFF. In DNA, the CDR3 is TGTGCCAGCAGCTCCCCGGGACAGGGGACCAATGAGCAGTTCTTC.

There are a few counts of this clone. This chain links TRBV30 with TRBJ2-1; no clear D. CDR3 length: 17 amino acids. The germline V gene has CDR1 GTSNPN and CDR2 SVGIG (reference sequence). Deletions cut 1 base from V and 0 bases from J, with 16 bases between. The CDR3 sequence: CAWSGGGTTSSYNEQFF. The DNA of the CDR3 is TGTGCCTGGAGTGGGGGTGGTACCACGAGCTCCTACAATGAGCAGTTCTTC. Supplemented by reference TRBV30 and TRBJ2-1, the full variable domain reads SQTIHQWPATLVQPVGSPLSLECTVEGTSNPNLYWYRQAAGRGLQLLFYSVGIGQISSEVPQNLSASRPQDRQFILSSKKLLLSDSGFYLCAWSGGGTTSSYNEQFFGPGTRLTVL.